This TCR beta chain was recorded in a study of T-cell reconstitution after alpha-beta-depleted transplantation in children. This sample's TCRbeta library carried unique molecular identifier barcodes. A single record per CDR3 protein comes from TCRdb applying MiXCR to the PCR reads. The data hold about 980,000 distinct CDR3 sequences, with about 29% observed a single time. Germline V gene data show CDR1 as SGHAT and CDR2 as FQNNGV. The germline V and J ends were trimmed by 5 bases and 3 bases, with 14 bases remaining between them. CDR3 size: 14 residues. This sample comprised PBMCs, mostly from graft donor cells, obtained 360 days after TCRalphabeta/CD19-depleted stem cell transplant. This TCR came from a boy younger than two who had a stem cell transplant for SCID, so the T cells may come from the graft donor. V and J are TRBV11-2 and TRBJ2-7; perhaps TRBD2 as D (5 bases). The CDR3: CASSTTRANYEQYF. The CDR3 DNA reads TGTGCCAGCAGCACAACGCGGGCCAACTACGAGCAGTACTTC.